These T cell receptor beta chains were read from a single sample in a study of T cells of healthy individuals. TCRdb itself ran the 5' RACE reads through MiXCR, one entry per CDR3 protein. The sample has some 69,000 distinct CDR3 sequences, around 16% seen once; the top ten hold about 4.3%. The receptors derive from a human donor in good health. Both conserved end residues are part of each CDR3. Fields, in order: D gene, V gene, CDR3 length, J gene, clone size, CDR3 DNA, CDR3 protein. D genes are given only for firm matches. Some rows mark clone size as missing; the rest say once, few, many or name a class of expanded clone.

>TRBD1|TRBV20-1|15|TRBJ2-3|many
TGCAGTGCACGGGGGGACAGGGGCTCCACAGATACGCAGTATTTT
CSARGDRGSTDTQYF
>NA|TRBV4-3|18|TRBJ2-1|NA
TGCGCCAGCAGCCAAGATTCGTCGTCTAGCCACGATTTGAATGAGCAGTTCTTC
CASSQDSSSSHDLNEQFF
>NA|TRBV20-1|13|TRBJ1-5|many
TGCAGTGCTAGGGAAGGCGGCAATCAGCCCCAGCATTTT
CSAREGGNQPQHF
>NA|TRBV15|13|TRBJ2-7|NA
TGTGCCACCAGCAGTTCGCTGGGTTACGAGCAGTACTTC
CATSSSLGYEQYF
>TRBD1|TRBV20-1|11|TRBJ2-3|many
TGCAGTGCTCCGAGGACAGGGTTAAAGCATTTT
CSAPRTGLKHF
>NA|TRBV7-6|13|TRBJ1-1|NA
TGTGCCAGCAGCCATCCGGGGGTTGGTGAAGCTTTCTTT
CASSHPGVGEAFF
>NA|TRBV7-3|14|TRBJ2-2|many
TGTGCCAGCAGCCCCAGCCCAGAAACCGGGGAGCTGTTTTTT
CASSPSPETGELFF
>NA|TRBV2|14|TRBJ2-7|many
TGTGCCAGCAGTGATTGGCAGCAGTCCTACGAGCAGTACTTC
CASSDWQQSYEQYF
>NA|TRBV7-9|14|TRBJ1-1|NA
TGTGCCAGCAGCTTAGGTCCGATGAACACTGAAGCTTTCTTT
CASSLGPMNTEAFF
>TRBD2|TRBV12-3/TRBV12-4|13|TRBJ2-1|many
TGTGCCAGCAGCCCGGGACTAGTGAATGAGCAGTTCTTC
CASSPGLVNEQFF
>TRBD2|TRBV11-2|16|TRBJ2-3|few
TGTGCCAGCAGCTTTCTAGCGGGAGGTACTACAGATACGCAGTATTTT
CASSFLAGGTTDTQYF
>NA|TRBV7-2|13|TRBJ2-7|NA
TGTGCCAGCAGCTTAGGATGGCAGCACGAGCAGTACTTC
CASSLGWQHEQYF
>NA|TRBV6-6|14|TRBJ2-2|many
TGTGCCAGCAATGGCCCCTCTAATACCGGGGAGCTGTTTTTT
CASNGPSNTGELFF
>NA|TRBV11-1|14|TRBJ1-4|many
TGTGCCAGCAGCCCTGGACGGTCTAATGAAAAACTGTTTTTT
CASSPGRSNEKLFF
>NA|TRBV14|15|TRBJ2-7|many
TGTGCCAGCAGCCAAGAATCCGGGTCCTCCTACGAGCAGTACTTC
CASSQESGSSYEQYF
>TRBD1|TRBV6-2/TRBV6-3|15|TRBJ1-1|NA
TGTGCCAGCCGCCGAACCAACACAGGGGGCACTGAAGCTTTCTTT
CASRRTNTGGTEAFF
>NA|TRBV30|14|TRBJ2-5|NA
TGTGCCTGGAGCGACGCCCCGACTCAAGAGACCCAGTACTTC
CAWSDAPTQETQYF
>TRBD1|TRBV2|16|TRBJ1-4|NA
TGTGCCAGCAGTGAGTCCCCGGGACAGGGAGGAGAAAAACTGTTTTTT
CASSESPGQGGEKLFF
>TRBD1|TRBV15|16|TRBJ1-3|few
TGTGCCACCAGCAGCGGGACAGCGTCCTCTGGAAACACCATATATTTT
CATSSGTASSGNTIYF
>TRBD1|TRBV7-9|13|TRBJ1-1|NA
TGTGCCAGCAGCTTTACAGGGGGCACTGAAGCTTTCTTT
CASSFTGGTEAFF
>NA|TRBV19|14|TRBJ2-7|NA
TGTGCCAGTAGTATCTCCGGGAGCTCCTACGAGCAGTACTTC
CASSISGSSYEQYF
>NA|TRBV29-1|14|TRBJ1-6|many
TGCAGCGCCGGCCGGGACTCATATAATTCACCCCTCCACTTT
CSAGRDSYNSPLHF
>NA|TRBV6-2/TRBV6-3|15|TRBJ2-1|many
TGTGCCAGCAGTTACGGTAATACTAGGTACAATGAGCAGTTCTTC
CASSYGNTRYNEQFF
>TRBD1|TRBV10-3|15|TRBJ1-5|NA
TGTGCCATCAGTGAGTCGACAGGGGGCAATCAGCCCCAGCATTTT
CAISESTGGNQPQHF
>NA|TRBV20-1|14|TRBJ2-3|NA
TGCAGTGCTAGGAAGGGAATAGACACAGATACGCAGTATTTT
CSARKGIDTDTQYF
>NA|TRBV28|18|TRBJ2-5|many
TGTGCCAGCAGTGGTTCGACTGGGGGGATATTGGGGCGAGAGACCCAGTACTTC
CASSGSTGGILGRETQYF
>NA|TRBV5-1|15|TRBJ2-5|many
TGCGCCAGCAGCTTGGAGGGGTACTACCAAGAGACCCAGTACTTC
CASSLEGYYQETQYF
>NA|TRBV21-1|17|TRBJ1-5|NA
TGTGCCAGCAGCAAAGAACCCAGGGGGGTGGCCAATCAGCCCCAGCATTTT
CASSKEPRGVANQPQHF
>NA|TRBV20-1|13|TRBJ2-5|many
TGCAGTGCTCCTCGGGACTTCCAAGAGACCCAGTACTTC
CSAPRDFQETQYF
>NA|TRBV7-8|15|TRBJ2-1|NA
TGTGCCAGCAGCTTAGAGGGGGGCTCCTACAATGAGCAGTTCTTC
CASSLEGGSYNEQFF
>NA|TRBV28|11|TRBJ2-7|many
TGTGCCAGCAGCTTTAGCTACGAGCAGTACTTC
CASSFSYEQYF
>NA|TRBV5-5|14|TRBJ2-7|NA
TGTGCCAGCAGCAACGCGGGGTTCTCCTACGAGCAGTACTTC
CASSNAGFSYEQYF
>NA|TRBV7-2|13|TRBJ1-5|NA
TGTGCCAGCAGCTTAGCGGAAAGTCCGCCCCAGCATTTT
CASSLAESPPQHF
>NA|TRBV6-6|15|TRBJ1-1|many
TGTGCCAGCAGCCGTCGGACAGCTATGAACACTGAAGCTTTCTTT
CASSRRTAMNTEAFF
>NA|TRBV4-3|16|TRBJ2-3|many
TGCGCCAGCAGCCAAGATCTCGGATTACGCACAGATACGCAGTATTTT
CASSQDLGLRTDTQYF
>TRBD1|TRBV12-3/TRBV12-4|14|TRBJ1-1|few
TGTGCCAGCAGGCTACGGGACAGACACACTGAAGCTTTCTTT
CASRLRDRHTEAFF
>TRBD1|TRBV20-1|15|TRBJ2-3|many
TGCAGTGCTACCGACAGGGGCCCAACTACAGATACGCAGTATTTT
CSATDRGPTTDTQYF
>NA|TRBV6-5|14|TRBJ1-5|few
TGTGCCAGCAATCGGAAGGGTAGGGATCAGCCCCAGCATTTT
CASNRKGRDQPQHF